The clone carrying this T cell receptor (beta chain) was seen ten or more times. This record belongs to a study of T cell repertoires in cytomegalovirus infection. The wider study: A matching HLA type, together with CMV infection, was signaled by public TCR beta signatures.

Germline loops: CDR1 SGHVS, CDR2 FNYEAQ. The V end was cut by 2 bases, the J end by 6 bases, with 8 bases between. The CDR3 runs 13 residues. TCRdb processed the reads anew with MiXCR; each CDR3 protein has one entry. The sample consists of just under 300,000 distinct CDR3 sequences, roughly 9.3% of them appearing once. The clonotype comes from a human donor in good health (CMV status not recorded). Some clones in this sample may be carry-over from other donors' samples. Sequenced: PBMCs. This chain links TRBV7-6 with TRBJ1-5, with no clear D. The CDR3 sequence: CASSLTGSQPQHF. CDR3 bases: TGTGCCAGCAGCTTAACGGGGAGTCAGCCCCAGCATTTT.